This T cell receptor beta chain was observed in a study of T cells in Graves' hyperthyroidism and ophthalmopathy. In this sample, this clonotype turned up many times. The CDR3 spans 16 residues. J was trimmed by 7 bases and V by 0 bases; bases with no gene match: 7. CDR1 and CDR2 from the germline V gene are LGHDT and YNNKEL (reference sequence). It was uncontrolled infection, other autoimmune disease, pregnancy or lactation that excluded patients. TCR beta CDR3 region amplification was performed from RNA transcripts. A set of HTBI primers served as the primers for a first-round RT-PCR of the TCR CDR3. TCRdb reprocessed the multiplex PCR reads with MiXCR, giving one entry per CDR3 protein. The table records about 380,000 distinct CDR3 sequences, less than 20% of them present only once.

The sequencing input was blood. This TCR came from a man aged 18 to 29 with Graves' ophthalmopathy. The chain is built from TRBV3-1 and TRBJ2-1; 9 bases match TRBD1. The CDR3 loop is CASSQDRQGVANEQFF. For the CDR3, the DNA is TGTGCCAGCAGCCAAGATCGACAGGGGGTGGCGAATGAGCAGTTCTTC.